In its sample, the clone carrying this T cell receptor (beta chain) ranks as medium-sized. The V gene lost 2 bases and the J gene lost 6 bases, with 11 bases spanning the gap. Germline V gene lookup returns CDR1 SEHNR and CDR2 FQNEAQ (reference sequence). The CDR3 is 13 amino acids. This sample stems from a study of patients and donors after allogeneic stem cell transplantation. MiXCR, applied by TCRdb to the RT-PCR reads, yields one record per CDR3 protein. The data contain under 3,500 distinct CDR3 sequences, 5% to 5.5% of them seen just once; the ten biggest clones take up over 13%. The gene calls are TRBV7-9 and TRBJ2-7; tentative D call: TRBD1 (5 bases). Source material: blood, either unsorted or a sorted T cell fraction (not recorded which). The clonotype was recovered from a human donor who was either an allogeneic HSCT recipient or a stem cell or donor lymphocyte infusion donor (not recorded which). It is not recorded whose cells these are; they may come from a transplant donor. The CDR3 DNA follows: TGTGCCAGCAGCTTACAGGGCCGGGCCGAGCAGTACTTC. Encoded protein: CASSLQGRAEQYF.